The 21 T cell receptor beta chains below all came from one sample that was sequenced in a study of blood T cell repertoires in COVID-19. Only in-frame clones appear in the TCRdb table, and some are missing; sequencing was by immunoSEQ multiplex PCR. Of 200,000 to 250,000 clones listed, 80% to 90% are singletons. The sequenced material came from PBMCs or T cells enriched from blood (not recorded which). These receptors all come from a woman aged 25 to 39 who had been exposed to COVID-19.

The rearrangement uses TRBV11-2 and TRBJ2-5; 8 positions agree with TRBD1. This CDR3 is 14 amino acids long. The germline V gene encodes CDR1 SGHAT and CDR2 FQNNGV. With 4 bases clipped from V and 4 bases from J, the junction kept 5 bases outside the gene matches. CDR3 DNA: TGTGCCAGCAGCTCCAACAGGGGGAGAGAGACCCAGTACTTC. Translating gives CASSSNRGRETQYF.

The V gene is TRBV18, the J gene TRBJ2-1; 9 bases match TRBD1. This CDR3 is 16 amino acids long. Looked up from germline, CDR1 is KGHSH and CDR2 is LQKENI. J lost 4 bases, V lost 2 bases, and 6 bases had no gene match. The CDR3 sequence: CASSPDRGFVYNEQFF. The CDR3 DNA reads TGTGCCAGCTCACCAGACAGGGGGTTCGTTTACAATGAGCAGTTCTTC.

This chain uses TRBV5-6 with TRBJ1-6, with D unclear. From germline, CDR1 is SGHDT and CDR2 YYEEEE. V was clipped by 1 base and J by 9 bases, with 5 bases between them. The CDR3 totals 12 residues. The CDR3 DNA is TGTGCCAGCAGCTTGAGGAGTTCACCCCTCCACTTT. Translation gives CASSLRSSPLHF.

This chain connects TRBV5-8 to TRBJ1-5, with D possibly matching TRBD1 (6 bases). Germline CDR1 and CDR2: SGHTS and YDEGEE. V was clipped by 0 bases and J by 1 base, with 8 bases between them. CDR3 size: 15 residues. The CDR3 loop reads CASSLGTASNQPQHF. DNA for the CDR3: TGTGCCAGCAGCTTGGGGACAGCAAGCAATCAGCCCCAGCATTTT.

V gene TRBV3-1 (or the pseudogene TRBV3-2) combines with J gene TRBJ2-2; TRBD2 agrees at 10 bases. Germline CDR1 LGHDT, CDR2 YNNKEL (reference sequence). The CDR3 is made up of 17 amino acids. The junction had 15 bases not matched to a gene; V was cut back by 8 bases and J by 6 bases. CDR3 coding DNA: TGTGCCAGCTTGAGGGGGTGGGTAGCGGGAGGCCCCGGGGAGCTGTTTTTT. Its protein product is CASLRGWVAGGPGELFF.

The chain links TRBV7-6 to TRBJ1-1, with 9 bases identical to TRBD1. Germline CDR1 reads SGHVS; CDR2 reads FNYEAQ. The CDR3 loop spans 15 amino acids. J was trimmed by 1 base and V by 5 bases; bases with no gene match: 5. The CDR3 protein is CASSPRQGENTEAFF. The CDR3 region has the DNA TGTGCCAGCAGCCCACGACAGGGGGAGAACACTGAAGCTTTCTTT.

The V gene is TRBV7-2, the J gene TRBJ2-5, with 9 bases fitting TRBD1. V gave up 3 bases and J gave up 3 bases; unmatched junction bases: 2. This CDR3 has 14 amino acids. The germline CDR1 and CDR2 sequences are SGHTA and FQGNSA. The CDR3 here is CASSLGQGKETQYF. The CDR3 coding sequence is TGTGCCAGCAGCTTGGGACAGGGTAAAGAGACCCAGTACTTC. Full variable domain (rest looked up from reference TRBV7-2 and TRBJ2-5): GAGVSQSPSNKVTEKGKDVELRCDPISGHTALYWYRQSLGQGLEFLIYFQGNSAPDKSGLPSDRFSAERTGGSVSTLTIQRTQQEDSAVYLCASSLGQGKETQYFGPGTRLLVL.

J is TRBJ1-4 and V is TRBV3-1 (or the pseudogene TRBV3-2); D is possibly TRBD1 (5 bases). CDR1 and CDR2 (germline): LGHDT, YNNKEL (reference sequence). V lost 4 bases to trimming and J lost 6 bases, with 18 bases between them. CDR3 length: 16 amino acids. The CDR3 is CASSLRERGRDEKLFF. CDR3 sequence (DNA): TGTGCCAGCAGCCTCAGGGAGCGGGGTAGGGATGAAAAACTGTTTTTT.

This chain connects TRBV12-5 to TRBJ1-5; no definite D call. The CDR3 loop spans 15 amino acids. CDR1 is LGHNT, CDR2 FRNRAP, per germline. Trimming shortened V by 1 base and J by 0 bases, and 7 bases separated the two germline ends. CDR3 DNA sequence: TGTGCTAGTGGTTTGGGGGCCCCTAGCAATCAGCCCCAGCATTTT. The encoded protein is CASGLGAPSNQPQHF.

V is TRBV27 and J is TRBJ2-1; 8 nucleotides match TRBD1. Per germline, CDR1 MNHEY and CDR2 SMNVEV (reference sequence). With 6 bases clipped from V and 9 bases from J, the junction kept 10 bases outside the gene matches. The CDR3 has 14 amino acids. CDR3 sequence: CASSLDRGKAEQFF. The CDR3 coding sequence is TGTGCCAGCAGCCTAGACAGGGGTAAGGCTGAGCAGTTCTTC.

The V gene is TRBV19, the J gene TRBJ1-1; 7 positions agree with TRBD1. The V gene's germline CDR1 is LNHDA and CDR2 SQIVND (reference sequence). J lost 1 base, V lost 3 bases, and 5 bases had no gene match. The CDR3 has 15 residues. The CDR3 DNA reads TGTGCCAGTAGTATTCAGGGGACAGCGAACACTGAAGCTTTCTTT. Its protein product is CASSIQGTANTEAFF.

The chain uses TRBV9 and TRBJ1-4, with 10 bases lining up with TRBD1. Germline CDR1 is SGDLS and CDR2 is YYNGEE. The CDR3 is 17 amino acids. The trim removed 5 bases at V and 3 bases at J, leaving 10 bases unmatched. Written as DNA, the CDR3 is TGTGCCAGCAGGGAACTCGACAGGGGGCCGGCTAATGAAAAACTGTTTTTT. This gives the protein CASRELDRGPANEKLFF.

The chain is built from TRBV5-1 and TRBJ2-3; possible D gene TRBD2, 5 bases. Germline V lookup: CDR1 SGHRS, CDR2 YFSETQ. CDR3 length: 17 residues. With 0 bases removed from V and 4 bases from J, the gap between germline ends came to 18 bases. The CDR3 region has the DNA TGCGCCAGCAGCTTGGTGGGCAGCCTAGTGGGAGCAGATACGCAGTATTTT. The encoded protein is CASSLVGSLVGADTQYF.

The V and J genes are TRBV7-2 and TRBJ1-4; D unresolved. V was cut by 1 base and J by 11 bases, with 11 bases left in between. Germline loops: CDR1 SGHTA, CDR2 FQGNSA. The CDR3 totals 13 residues. Here the CDR3 reads CASSLGSQAKLFF. CDR3 sequence (DNA): TGTGCCAGCAGCTTAGGATCTCAGGCCAAACTGTTTTTT.

This clone showed up just a few times. The DNA of the CDR3 is TGTGCCAGCAGCAGCTTAGCGGGAGGAAACACCGGGGAGCTGTTTTTT. This encodes CASSSLAGGNTGELFF. The chain couples TRBV7-3 to TRBJ2-2; 10 nucleotides align to TRBD2. Trimming at V came to 5 bases and at J to 2 bases, leaving 5 bases not matched to a gene. Germline-derived CDR1 and CDR2 are SGHTA and FQGTGA. The CDR3 is made up of 16 amino acids.

The chain uses TRBV3-1 (or the pseudogene TRBV3-2) and TRBJ1-5, with D uncertain. Germline assignment: CDR1 LGHDT and CDR2 YNNKEL (reference sequence). The germline V and J ends were trimmed by 1 base and 1 base, with 8 bases remaining between them. This CDR3 is 15 amino acids long. The CDR3 region has the DNA TGTGCCAGCAGCCAAGGGAGTAGCAGCAATCAGCCCCAGCATTTT. As protein: CASSQGSSSNQPQHF.

The rearrangement joins TRBV2 to TRBJ1-3; 7 positions match TRBD1. The CDR3 is 14 residues long. J was trimmed by 5 bases and V by 6 bases; bases with no gene match: 7. CDR1 and CDR2 from the germline V gene are SNHLY and FYNNEI. This CDR3 is CASRTGSTRNTIYF. CDR3 in DNA: TGTGCCAGCAGGACAGGGTCGACAAGAAACACCATATATTTT.

This rearrangement joins TRBV30 to TRBJ1-5, with D unresolved. Looked up from germline, CDR1 is GTSNPN and CDR2 is SVGIG (reference sequence). The CDR3 runs to 15 residues. The V end lost 4 bases, the J end lost 1 base, and 14 bases lay between the germline ends. CDR3 amino acids: CAWIQAGRSNQPQHF. For the CDR3, the DNA is TGTGCCTGGATACAAGCTGGCAGGAGCAATCAGCCCCAGCATTTT. The variable domain in full, completed from reference TRBV30 and TRBJ1-5, reads SQTIHQWPATLVQPVGSPLSLECTVEGTSNPNLYWYRQAAGRGLQLLFYSVGIGQISSEVPQNLSASRPQDRQFILSSKKLLLSDSGFYLCAWIQAGRSNQPQHFGDGTRLSIL.

The J gene is TRBJ1-5, the V gene TRBV15; no definite D call. Trimming took off 7 bases at V and 2 bases at J, with 12 bases between the two ends. The V gene's germline CDR1 is LNHNV and CDR2 YYDKDF (reference sequence). The CDR3 length is 14 residues. CDR3 residues: CATTAGVGNQPQHF. The CDR3 DNA sequence: TGTGCCACCACTGCCGGGGTGGGCAATCAGCCCCAGCATTTT.

The chain links TRBV7-2 to TRBJ1-2, with D possibly TRBD1 on 6 matching bases. Between the trimmed V and J ends, which lost 2 bases and 2 bases, there was a span of 9 bases. The CDR3 totals 14 residues. In germline, CDR1 is SGHTA, CDR2 FQGNSA. In DNA form, the CDR3 reads TGTGCCAGCAGCTTACAGGGGCTGAACTATGGCTACACCTTC. Amino acids: CASSLQGLNYGYTF.

V usage is TRBV27 and J usage is TRBJ1-2; 7 bases align to TRBD1. This CDR3 has 14 amino acids. The J segment lost 2 bases and the V segment lost 6 bases, leaving 6 bases of the junction unmatched. CDR1 is MNHEY, CDR2 SMNVEV, per germline (reference sequence). For the CDR3, the DNA is TGTGCCAGCAGGTCTCCCAGGGGGAACTATGGCTACACCTTC. This encodes CASRSPRGNYGYTF.